This T cell receptor beta chain was observed in a study of blood T cell repertoires in COVID-19. Overall study: Sources were T cells, B-cell-depleted T cells, or PBMCs; the material itself was cDNA or gDNA.

The CDR3 covers 14 residues. From germline, CDR1 is SNHLY and CDR2 FYNNEI. The V end was cut by 5 bases, the J end by 2 bases, with 10 bases between. Repertoires were generated with immunoSEQ multiplex PCR, while TCRdb's copy carries only in-frame clones and drops some. In the table there are tens of thousands of clones, around 90% of which are singletons. This rearrangement joins TRBV2 to TRBJ1-5; no reliable D call. The sequence derives from a man in his forties or fifties with COVID-19, enrolled during active disease. Sequencing was carried out using peripheral blood. DNA of the CDR3: TGTGCCAGCAGTTTGGGGAGTGGCAATCAGCCCCAGCATTTT. It specifies CASSLGSGNQPQHF.